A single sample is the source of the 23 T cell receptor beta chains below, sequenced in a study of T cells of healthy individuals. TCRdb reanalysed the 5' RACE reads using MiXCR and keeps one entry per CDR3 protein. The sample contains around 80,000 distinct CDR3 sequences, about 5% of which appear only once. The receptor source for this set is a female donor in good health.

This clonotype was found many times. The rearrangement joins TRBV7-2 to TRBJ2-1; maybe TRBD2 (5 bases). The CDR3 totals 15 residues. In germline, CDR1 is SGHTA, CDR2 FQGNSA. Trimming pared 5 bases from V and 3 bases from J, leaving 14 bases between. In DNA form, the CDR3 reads TGTGCCAGCAGCGCCTCCGGGATCTACTACAATGAGCAGTTCTTC. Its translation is CASSASGIYYNEQFF.

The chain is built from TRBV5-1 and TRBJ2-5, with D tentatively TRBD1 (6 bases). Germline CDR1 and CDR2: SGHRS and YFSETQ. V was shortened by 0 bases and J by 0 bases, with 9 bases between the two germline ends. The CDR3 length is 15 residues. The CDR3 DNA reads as TGCGCCAGCAGCTTGGATAGGGGGAACCAAGAGACCCAGTACTTC. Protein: CASSLDRGNQETQYF.

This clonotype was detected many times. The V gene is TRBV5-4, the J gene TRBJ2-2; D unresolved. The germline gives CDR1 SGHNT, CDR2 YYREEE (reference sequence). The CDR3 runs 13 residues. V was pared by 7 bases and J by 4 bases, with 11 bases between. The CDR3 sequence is CASRSLSTGELFF. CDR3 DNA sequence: TGTGCCAGCCGTAGCCTGAGCACCGGGGAGCTGTTTTTT. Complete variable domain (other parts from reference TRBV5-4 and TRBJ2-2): ETGVTQSPTHLIKTRGQQVTLRCSSQSGHNTVSWYQQALGQGPQFIFQYYREEENGRGNFPPRFSGLQFPNYSSELNVNALELDDSALYLCASRSLSTGELFFGEGSRLTVL.

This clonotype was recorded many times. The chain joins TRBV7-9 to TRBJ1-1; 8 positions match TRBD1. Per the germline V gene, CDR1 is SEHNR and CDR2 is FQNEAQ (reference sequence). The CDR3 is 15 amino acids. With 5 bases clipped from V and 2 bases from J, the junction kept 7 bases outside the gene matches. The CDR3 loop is CASSPGQEFNTEAFF. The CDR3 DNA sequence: TGTGCCAGCAGCCCGGGACAGGAGTTCAACACTGAAGCTTTCTTT. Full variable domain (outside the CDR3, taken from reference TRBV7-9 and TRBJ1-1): DTGVSQNPRHKITKRGQNVTFRCDPISEHNRLYWYRQTLGQGPEFLTYFQNEAQLEKSRLLSDRFSAERPKGSFSTLEIQRTEQGDSAMYLCASSPGQEFNTEAFFGQGTRLTVV.

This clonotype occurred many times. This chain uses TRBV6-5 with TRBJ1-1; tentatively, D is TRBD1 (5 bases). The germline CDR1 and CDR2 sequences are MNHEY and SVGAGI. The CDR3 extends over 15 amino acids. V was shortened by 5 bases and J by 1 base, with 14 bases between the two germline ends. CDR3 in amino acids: CASSLTLTGNTEAFF. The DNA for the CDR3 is TGTGCCAGCAGTCTAACTCTTACAGGGAACACTGAAGCTTTCTTT.

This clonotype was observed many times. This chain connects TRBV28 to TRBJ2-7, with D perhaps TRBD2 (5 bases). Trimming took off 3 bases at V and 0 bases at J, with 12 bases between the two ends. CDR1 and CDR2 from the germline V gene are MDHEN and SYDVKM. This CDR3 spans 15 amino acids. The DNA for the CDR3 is TGTGCCAGCAGTTTGTCCCCCCTAGCCTCCTACGAGCAGTACTTC. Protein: CASSLSPLASYEQYF.

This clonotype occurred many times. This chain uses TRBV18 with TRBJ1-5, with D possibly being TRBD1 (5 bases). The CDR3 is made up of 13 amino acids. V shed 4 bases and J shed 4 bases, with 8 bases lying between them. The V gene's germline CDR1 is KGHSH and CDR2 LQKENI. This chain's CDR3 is CASSQGENQPQHF. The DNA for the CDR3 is TGTGCCAGCTCACAAGGGGAGAATCAGCCCCAGCATTTT.

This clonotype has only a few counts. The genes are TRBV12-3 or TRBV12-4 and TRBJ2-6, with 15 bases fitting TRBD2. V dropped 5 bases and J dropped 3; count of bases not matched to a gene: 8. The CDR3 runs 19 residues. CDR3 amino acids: CASSPTPGLAGGGANVLTF. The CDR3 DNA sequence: TGTGCCAGCAGTCCAACGCCGGGACTAGCGGGAGGTGGGGCCAACGTCCTGACTTTC.

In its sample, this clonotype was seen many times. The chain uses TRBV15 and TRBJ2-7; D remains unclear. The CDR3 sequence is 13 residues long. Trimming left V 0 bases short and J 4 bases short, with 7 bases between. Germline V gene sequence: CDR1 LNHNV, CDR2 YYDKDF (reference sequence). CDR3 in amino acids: CATSRERKYEQYF. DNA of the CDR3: TGTGCCACCAGCAGAGAGAGGAAGTACGAGCAGTACTTC.

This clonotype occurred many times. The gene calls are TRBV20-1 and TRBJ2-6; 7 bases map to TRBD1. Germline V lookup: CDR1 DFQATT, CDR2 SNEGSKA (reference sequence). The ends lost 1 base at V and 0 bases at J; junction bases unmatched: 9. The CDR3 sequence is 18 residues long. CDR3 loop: CSARVSETGTSGANVLTF. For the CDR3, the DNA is TGCAGTGCTAGAGTCTCGGAGACAGGGACCTCTGGGGCCAACGTCCTGACTTTC.

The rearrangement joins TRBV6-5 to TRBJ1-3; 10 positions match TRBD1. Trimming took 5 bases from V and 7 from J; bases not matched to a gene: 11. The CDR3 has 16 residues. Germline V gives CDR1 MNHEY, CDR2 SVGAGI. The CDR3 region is CASSAPGQGKKNTIYF. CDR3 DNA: TGTGCCAGCAGTGCCCCGGGACAGGGGAAGAAGAACACCATATATTTT.

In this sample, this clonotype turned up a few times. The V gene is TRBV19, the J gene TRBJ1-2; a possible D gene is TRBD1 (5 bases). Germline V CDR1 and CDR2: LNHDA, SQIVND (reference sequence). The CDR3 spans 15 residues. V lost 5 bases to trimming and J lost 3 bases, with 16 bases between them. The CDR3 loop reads CASSLSPGRDYGYTF. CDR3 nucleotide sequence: TGTGCCAGTAGTCTTTCGCCAGGGCGAGACTATGGCTACACCTTC. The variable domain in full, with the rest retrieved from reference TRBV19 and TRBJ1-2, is DGGITQSPKYLFRKEGQNVTLSCEQNLNHDAMYWYRQDPGQGLRLIYYSQIVNDFQKGDIAEGYSVSREKKESFPLTVTSAQKNPTAFYLCASSLSPGRDYGYTFGSGTRLTVV.

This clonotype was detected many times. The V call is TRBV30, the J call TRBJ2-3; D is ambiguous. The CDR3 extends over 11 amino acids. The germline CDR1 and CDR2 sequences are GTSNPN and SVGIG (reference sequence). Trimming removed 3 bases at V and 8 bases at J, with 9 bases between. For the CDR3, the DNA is TGTGCCTGGAGGAGTAACCCTACGCAGTATTTT. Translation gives CAWRSNPTQYF.

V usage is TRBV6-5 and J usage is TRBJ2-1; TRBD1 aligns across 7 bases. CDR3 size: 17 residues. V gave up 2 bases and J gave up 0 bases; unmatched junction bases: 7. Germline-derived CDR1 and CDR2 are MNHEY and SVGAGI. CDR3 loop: CASSYGPGQSSYNEQFF. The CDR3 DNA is TGTGCCAGCAGTTACGGACCGGGACAGAGCTCCTACAATGAGCAGTTCTTC.

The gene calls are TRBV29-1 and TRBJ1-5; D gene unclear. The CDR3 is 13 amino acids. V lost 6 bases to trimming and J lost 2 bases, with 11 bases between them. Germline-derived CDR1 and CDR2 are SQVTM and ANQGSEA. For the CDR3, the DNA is TGCAGCGTAAAACCTCAGGGCAATCAGCCCCAGCATTTT. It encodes CSVKPQGNQPQHF.

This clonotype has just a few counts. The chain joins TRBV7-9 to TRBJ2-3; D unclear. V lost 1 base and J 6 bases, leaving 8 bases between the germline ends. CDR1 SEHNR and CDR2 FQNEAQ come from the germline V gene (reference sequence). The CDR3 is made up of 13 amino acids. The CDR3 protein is CASSLETSDTQYF. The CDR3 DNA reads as TGTGCCAGCAGCTTAGAAACTTCTGATACGCAGTATTTT.

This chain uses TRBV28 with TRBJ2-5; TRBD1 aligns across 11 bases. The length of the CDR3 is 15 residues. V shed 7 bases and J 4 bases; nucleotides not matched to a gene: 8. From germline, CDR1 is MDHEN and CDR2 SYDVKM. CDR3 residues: CASMDRGRLGETQYF. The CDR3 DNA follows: TGTGCCAGCATGGACAGGGGGCGGTTGGGAGAGACCCAGTACTTC.

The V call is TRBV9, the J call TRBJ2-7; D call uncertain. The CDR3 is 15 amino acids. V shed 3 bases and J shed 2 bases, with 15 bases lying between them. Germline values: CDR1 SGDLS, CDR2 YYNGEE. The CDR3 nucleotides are TGTGCCAGCAGCGCCCCCCGGAGTGGGCCCTACGAGCAGTACTTC. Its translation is CASSAPRSGPYEQYF.

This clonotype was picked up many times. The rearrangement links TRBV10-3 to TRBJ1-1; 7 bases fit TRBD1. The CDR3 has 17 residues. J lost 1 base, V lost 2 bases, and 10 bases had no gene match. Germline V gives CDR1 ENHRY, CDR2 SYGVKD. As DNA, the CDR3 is TGTGCCATCAGTGAGGGGGGACTCAGGGGGTGGAACACTGAAGCTTTCTTT. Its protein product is CAISEGGLRGWNTEAFF.

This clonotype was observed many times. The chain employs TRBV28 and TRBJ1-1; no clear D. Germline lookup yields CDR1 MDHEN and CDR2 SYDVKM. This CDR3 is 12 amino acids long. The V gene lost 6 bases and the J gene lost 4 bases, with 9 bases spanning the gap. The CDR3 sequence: CASRGPSTEAFF. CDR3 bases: TGTGCCAGCAGGGGTCCCAGCACTGAAGCTTTCTTT.

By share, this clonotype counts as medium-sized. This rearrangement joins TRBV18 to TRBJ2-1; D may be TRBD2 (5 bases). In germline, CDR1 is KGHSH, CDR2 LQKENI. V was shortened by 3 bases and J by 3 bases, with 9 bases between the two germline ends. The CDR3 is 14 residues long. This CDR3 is CASSPTGFYNEQFF. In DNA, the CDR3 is TGTGCCAGCTCACCTACGGGATTCTACAATGAGCAGTTCTTC.

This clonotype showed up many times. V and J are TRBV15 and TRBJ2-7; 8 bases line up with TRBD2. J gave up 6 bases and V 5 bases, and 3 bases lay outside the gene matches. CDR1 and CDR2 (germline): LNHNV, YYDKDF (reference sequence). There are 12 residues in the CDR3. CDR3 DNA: TGTGCCACCAGCGGCGGGACTAGCGAGCAGTACTTC. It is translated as CATSGGTSEQYF.

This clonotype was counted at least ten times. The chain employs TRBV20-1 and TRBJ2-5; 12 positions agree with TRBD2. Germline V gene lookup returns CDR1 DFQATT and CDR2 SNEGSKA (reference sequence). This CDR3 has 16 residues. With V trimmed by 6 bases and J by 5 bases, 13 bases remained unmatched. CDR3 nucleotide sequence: TGCAGTGCCCAGAGGGCTAGCGGGAGGGCCGGGGAGACCCAGTACTTC. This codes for CSAQRASGRAGETQYF.